These T cell receptor beta chains were read from a single sample in a study of blood T cell repertoires in COVID-19. Produced via immunoSEQ multiplex PCR; TCRdb's table is partial and in-frame only. The table records about 200,000 clones, about 84% of them present only once. Sequencing used PBMCs or T cells enriched from blood (not recorded which). The receptors were gathered from a man aged 35-49 years with acute COVID-19. Both conserved end residues are trimmed from each CDR3. Size values are once, few and many counts, or a class for expanded clones, and some rows have none.

V | size | CDR3
TRBV6-2/TRBV6-3 | NA | ASSYDSASSYEQY
TRBV28 | NA | ASSWEGVVAGELF
TRBV30 | NA | AWSPFDNEQF
TRBV6-5 | NA | ASSSPSEAYTDTQY
TRBV4-1 | NA | ASSQGTTGQLQPQH
TRBV6-5 | NA | ASSYMTGELF
TRBV5-4 | once | ASSEDRVDAF
TRBV29-1 | NA | SGGLAEGTDTQY
TRBV27 | once | ASRRAHEQY
TRBV28 | once | ASYTPGETNQPQH
TRBV30 | NA | AWSRGQGPSPLH
TRBV4-1 | few | ASSQDQDGLSPQH
TRBV12-3/TRBV12-4 | once | ASSLRYYGYT
TRBV28 | few | ASSNNEQF
TRBV28 | NA | ASSPSDRGRNQPQH
TRBV7-8 | NA | ASSMDREGSNQPQH
TRBV5-1 | NA | ASSLQGFSNQPQH
TRBV28 | NA | ASSSGQGVDKGYT
TRBV5-1 | NA | ASSLETRGTEAF
TRBV3-1/TRBV3-2 | few | ASRPEGRTDTQY
TRBV3-1/TRBV3-2 | NA | ASSRTDTGELF
TRBV18 | NA | ASSPPRQFGMNTEAF
TRBV24-1 | NA | ATSEDPRGRLYNEQF
TRBV5-1 | NA | ASSFGGRGYGYT
TRBV5-1 | NA | ASSLGSGTEVLETQY
TRBV24-1 | NA | ATSDNDRGGVDEQF
TRBV30 | NA | AWSSRNNSPLH
TRBV11-2 | NA | ASSLGGKGRRGDYEQY
TRBV10-1 | NA | ASRGDRGHDEQY
TRBV29-1 | few | SVVSGRAGDTQY
TRBV4-1 | NA | ASSQGGTSGIKGDEQF
TRBV2 | few | ASTEAWGGQPQH
TRBV7-9 | NA | ASSARLNTEAF
TRBV19 | NA | ASSISRSLGTEAF
TRBV6-5 | NA | ASKGASLGTQY
TRBV27 | NA | ASSSPPGQETQY
TRBV4-1 | NA | ASSQGENYGYT
TRBV30 | NA | AWRYTDTQY
TRBV12-3/TRBV12-4 | NA | ASSNRDRDEQY
TRBV18 | few | ASSSERPGQGRKTQY
TRBV28 | NA | ASSLVVNEQF
TRBV5-8 | NA | ASSLSGVVTGELF
TRBV3-1/TRBV3-2 | NA | ASSHQGAGDETTEAF
TRBV28 | NA | ASSSGGSGDEQF
TRBV6-2/TRBV6-3 | NA | ASSYTGDQETQY
TRBV27 | few | ASSSRYSGTAGVKANYGYT
TRBV6-5 | NA | ASMRVNDQPQH
TRBV10-3 | NA | AIRGTSSNTGELF
TRBV19 | NA | ASSPTGTGFSPLH
TRBV15 | NA | ATSRPTGGNQPQH
TRBV29-1 | NA | SVEVTMNTEAF